The rows below give T cell receptor beta chains drawn from one sample of a study of response to subunit inactivated influenza vaccine. TCRdb reprocessed the RT-PCR reads with MiXCR, giving one entry per CDR3 protein. The sample yields 600,000 to 700,000 distinct CDR3 sequences, less than 15% seen once. The material sequenced was PBMCs from blood, taken approximately 15 days before vaccination. The origin of the receptors is a man aged 45-65 years who received an inactivated influenza vaccine. The CDR3 runs from the conserved cysteine through the conserved F or W. D genes are given only for firm matches. Size values are once, few and many counts, or a class for expanded clones, and some rows have none.

v_gene	abundance	d_gene	j_gene	CDR3aa	CDR3nt
TRBV24-1	.	TRBD1	TRBJ2-4	CATNPPTGEVGGKNIQYF	TGTGCCACCAACCCCCCGACAGGGGAGGTAGGTGGCAAAAACATTCAGTACTTC
TRBV5-5	.	.	TRBJ2-6	CASSSIPTGLSGANVLTF	TGTGCCAGCAGCTCGATCCCCACAGGGTTGAGTGGGGCCAACGTCCTGACTTTC
TRBV5-1	.	.	TRBJ2-1	CASSLARLEYNEQFF	TGCGCCAGCAGCTTGGCCAGACTAGAATACAATGAGCAGTTCTTC
TRBV25-1	.	.	TRBJ2-7	CASSVGFAGSSEQYF	TGTGCCAGCAGTGTGGGATTTGCGGGGTCAAGCGAGCAGTACTTC
TRBV12-3/TRBV12-4	few	.	TRBJ1-2	CASSRQAYYGYTF	TGTGCCAGCAGTCGACAGGCCTACTATGGCTACACCTTC
TRBV18	.	.	TRBJ2-7	CASSTRTDTYEQYF	TGTGCCAGCTCAACGAGGACAGATACCTACGAGCAGTACTTC
TRBV5-1	many	TRBD1	TRBJ1-6	CASSRDSSNSPLHF	TGCGCCAGCAGCCGGGACAGTAGTAATTCACCCCTCCACTTT
TRBV11-2	.	.	TRBJ2-7	CASSLELAYEQYF	TGTGCCAGCAGCTTAGAACTCGCCTACGAGCAGTACTTC
TRBV20-1	.	TRBD2	TRBJ2-3	CSAPRVAGGPGTQYF	TGCAGTGCTCCCCGTGTAGCGGGAGGGCCTGGTACGCAGTATTTT
TRBV24-1	.	TRBD2	TRBJ2-3	CATSDPVTSGVPDTQYF	TGTGCCACCAGTGATCCCGTGACTAGCGGGGTCCCAGATACGCAGTATTTT
TRBV29-1	few	TRBD2	TRBJ2-3	CSVGGRLAGNTQYF	TGCAGCGTTGGGGGGCGGCTAGCGGGGAATACGCAGTATTTT
TRBV20-1	few	.	TRBJ2-2	CSASEDNTGELFF	TGCAGTGCTAGTGAGGACAACACCGGGGAGCTGTTTTTT
TRBV20-1	few	.	TRBJ2-3	CSAAGVARSTDTQYF	TGCAGTGCCGCTGGTGTAGCGAGGAGCACAGATACGCAGTATTTT
TRBV28	few	.	TRBJ2-5	CASSSGPSKTQYF	TGTGCCAGCAGTTCGGGACCTTCAAAGACCCAGTACTTC
TRBV6-1	few	.	TRBJ2-7	CASRKRGTNNYEQYF	TGTGCCAGCAGAAAAAGGGGGACGAATAACTACGAGCAGTACTTC
TRBV7-9	many	TRBD2	TRBJ2-1	CASSPGTSGRVENEQFF	TGTGCCAGCAGCCCCGGGACTAGCGGGAGGGTAGAGAATGAGCAGTTCTTC
TRBV11-2	many	.	TRBJ1-4	CASSGYTATNEKLFF	TGTGCCAGCAGCGGCTACACAGCAACTAATGAAAAACTGTTTTTT
TRBV6-5	.	.	TRBJ1-6	CASSYLQGGSPIHF	TGTGCCAGCAGTTACTTGCAGGGAGGTTCACCCATCCACTTT
TRBV12-3/TRBV12-4	many	TRBD1	TRBJ2-3	CASSLTGFADTQYF	TGTGCCAGCAGCCTGACAGGGTTCGCAGATACGCAGTATTTT
TRBV12-3/TRBV12-4	.	TRBD1	TRBJ2-1	CASSRKTGDSYNEQFF	TGTGCCAGCAGTAGAAAGACAGGGGATTCCTACAATGAGCAGTTCTTC